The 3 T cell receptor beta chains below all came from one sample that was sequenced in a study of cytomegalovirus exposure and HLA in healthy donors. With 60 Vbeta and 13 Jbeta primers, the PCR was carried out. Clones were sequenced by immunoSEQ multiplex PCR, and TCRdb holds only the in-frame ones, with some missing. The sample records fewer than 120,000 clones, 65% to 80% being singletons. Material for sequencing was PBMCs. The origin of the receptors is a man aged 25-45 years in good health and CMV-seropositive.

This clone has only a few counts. The CDR3 sequence is CASSLGQNTGELFF. DNA of the CDR3: TGCGCCAGCAGCTTGGGACAGAACACCGGGGAGCTGTTTTTT. This rearrangement joins TRBV5-1 to TRBJ2-2; no clear D gene. V lost 0 bases, J lost 1 base, and 4 bases lay in between. The CDR3 length is 14 residues. Germline V gene lookup returns CDR1 SGHRS and CDR2 YFSETQ.

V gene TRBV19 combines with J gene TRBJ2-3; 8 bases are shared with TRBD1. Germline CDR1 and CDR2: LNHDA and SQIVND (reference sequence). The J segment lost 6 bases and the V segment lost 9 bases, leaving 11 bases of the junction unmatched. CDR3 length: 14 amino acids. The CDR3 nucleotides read TGTGCCAGCCGTGGGACAGGTTGGGGGGATACGCAGTATTTT. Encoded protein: CASRGTGWGDTQYF.

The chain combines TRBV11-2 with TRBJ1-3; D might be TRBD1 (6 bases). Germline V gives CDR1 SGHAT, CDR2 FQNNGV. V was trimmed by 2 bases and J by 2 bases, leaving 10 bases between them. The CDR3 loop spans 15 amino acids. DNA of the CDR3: TGTGCCAGCAGCTTAACCAGGGGTACTGGAAACACCATATATTTT. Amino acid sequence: CASSLTRGTGNTIYF.